This passage covers 12 T cell receptor beta chains from one sample sequenced in a study of blood T cell repertoires in COVID-19. Only in-frame clones appear in the TCRdb table, and some are missing; sequencing was by immunoSEQ multiplex PCR. The repertoire holds about 320,000 clones, with more than 90% as singletons. The sequenced sample was PBMCs or T cells enriched from blood (not recorded which). The receptors were sampled from a young woman who had been exposed to COVID-19.

This clone was observed a single time. V is TRBV21-1 and J is TRBJ1-5. TRBV21-1 counts as a pseudogene. The CDR3 runs 16 residues. In nucleotides, the CDR3 is TGTGCCAGCAGCATAACCCCCGGGGATAGCAATCAGCCCCAGCATTTT. Residues: CASSITPGDSNQPQHF.

V gene TRBV2 combines with J gene TRBJ1-1; tentatively, D is TRBD1 (5 bases). Germline assignment: CDR1 SNHLY and CDR2 FYNNEI. Trimming removed 3 bases from V and 2 bases from J, with 10 bases in between. This CDR3 comprises 14 residues. CDR3 nucleotide sequence: TGTGCCAGCAGTGAGACGGGGGACAACACTGAAGCTTTCTTT. Translation gives CASSETGDNTEAFF.

This chain links TRBV5-1 with TRBJ1-5; 7 bases fit TRBD1. The CDR3 is 13 residues long. Per germline, CDR1 SGHRS and CDR2 YFSETQ. J gave up 5 bases and V 7 bases, and 6 bases lay outside the gene matches. The CDR3 DNA sequence: TGCGCCAGCGTCGGGCAGGGGGATCAGCCCCAGCATTTT. Protein: CASVGQGDQPQHF.

CDR3 sequence reads: CASREGNRGDGYTF. The DNA for the CDR3 is TGTGCCAGCAGGGAGGGGAACAGGGGAGACGGCTACACCTTC. This chain links TRBV5-4 with TRBJ1-2; 7 nucleotides match TRBD1. Germline CDR1 is SGHNT and CDR2 is YYREEE (reference sequence). The junction had 12 bases not matched to a gene; V was cut back by 5 bases and J by 8 bases. This CDR3 has 14 residues.

The chain couples TRBV29-1 to TRBJ2-3; a weak D match, TRBD1 (7 bases). V was cut by 6 bases and J by 9 bases, with 25 bases left in between. Germline values: CDR1 SQVTM, CDR2 ANQGSEA. The CDR3 length is 15 residues. CDR3 in amino acids: CSVDGGAAPRGTQYF. CDR3 bases: TGCAGCGTAGATGGCGGGGCGGCCCCCAGGGGGACGCAGTATTTT.

The chain uses TRBV6-4 and TRBJ2-1, with D possibly TRBD2 on 6 matching bases. Germline V gives CDR1 MRHNA, CDR2 SNTAGT. V lost 3 bases and J lost 10, with 13 bases in between. This CDR3 has 13 amino acids. The CDR3 nucleotides are TGTGCCAGCAGTGAAGGAGGGTACGGGGAGCAGTTCTTC. The encoded protein is CASSEGGYGEQFF.

The genes are TRBV6-1 and TRBJ1-1, with D maybe TRBD1 (6 bases). From germline, CDR1 is MNHNS and CDR2 SASEGT. V was cut by 2 bases and J by 11 bases, with 21 bases left in between. The CDR3 sequence is 15 residues long. CDR3 sequence reads: CASSEFIFAQGTAFF. CDR3 nucleotide sequence: TGTGCCAGCAGTGAATTTATTTTTGCCCAGGGGACGGCTTTCTTT.

V is TRBV13 and J is TRBJ1-6; D may be TRBD1 (5 bases). Between the trimmed V and J ends, which lost 4 bases and 7 bases, there was a span of 14 bases. The CDR3 consists of 15 residues. CDR1 and CDR2 from the germline V gene are PRHDT and FYEKMQ (reference sequence). CDR3 loop: CASSSAMGGNSPLHF. CDR3 nucleotide sequence: TGTGCCAGCAGCTCCGCTATGGGGGGGAATTCACCCCTCCACTTT.

The V and J genes are TRBV7-2 and TRBJ1-2; TRBD1 matches 8 bases. The CDR3 covers 14 residues. Germline V gene data show CDR1 as SGHTA and CDR2 as FQGNSA. V gave up 1 base and J gave up 8 bases; unmatched junction bases: 6. CDR3 in amino acids: CASSLVRTGRGYTF. As DNA, the CDR3 is TGTGCCAGCAGCTTAGTGAGGACAGGGAGAGGCTACACCTTC.

DNA for the CDR3: TGCGCCAGCAGCCAAAGCGCGGGGGGAACTAACTATGGCTACACCTTC. Translated: CASSQSAGGTNYGYTF. The rearrangement uses TRBV4-1 and TRBJ1-2; D is possibly TRBD1 (5 bases). V gave up 2 bases and J gave up 0 bases, with 13 bases separating them. The CDR3 loop spans 16 amino acids. Germline values: CDR1 MGHRA, CDR2 YSYEKL.

The chain employs TRBV9 and TRBJ2-7, with 7 nucleotides matching TRBD2. Germline CDR1 is SGDLS and CDR2 is YYNGEE. There are 14 residues in the CDR3. V was pared by 4 bases and J by 9 bases, with 13 bases of the junction left unmatched. CDR3 sequence (DNA): TGTGCCAGCAGCCTCCTGGGGGGGTTCGACCGGCAGTACTTC. It codes for CASSLLGGFDRQYF.

The chain links TRBV6-1 to TRBJ1-2; possibly TRBD1 for D (5 bases). CDR1 and CDR2 (germline): MNHNS, SASEGT. This CDR3 is 13 amino acids long. The germline V and J ends were trimmed by 1 base and 3 bases, with 6 bases remaining between them. The CDR3 is CASSEDRYYGYTF. CDR3 coding DNA: TGTGCCAGCAGTGAAGACAGGTACTATGGCTACACCTTC.